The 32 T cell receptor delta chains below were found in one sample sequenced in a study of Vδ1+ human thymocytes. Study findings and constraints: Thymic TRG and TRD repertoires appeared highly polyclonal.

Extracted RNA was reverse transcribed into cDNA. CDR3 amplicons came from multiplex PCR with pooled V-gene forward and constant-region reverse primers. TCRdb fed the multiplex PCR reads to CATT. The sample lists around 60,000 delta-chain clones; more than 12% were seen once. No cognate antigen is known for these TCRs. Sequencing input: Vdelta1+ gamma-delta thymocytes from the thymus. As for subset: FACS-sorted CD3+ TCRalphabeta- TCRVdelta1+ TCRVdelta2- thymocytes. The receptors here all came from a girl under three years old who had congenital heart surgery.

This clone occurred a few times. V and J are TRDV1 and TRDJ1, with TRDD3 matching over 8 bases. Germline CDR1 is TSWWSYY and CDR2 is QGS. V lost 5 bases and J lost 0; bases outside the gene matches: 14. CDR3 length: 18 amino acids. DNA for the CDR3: TGTGCTCTTGGGCCCTCAGGAGCTGGGGGAACGTACACCGATAAACTCATCTTT. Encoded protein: CALGPSGAGGTYTDKLIF.

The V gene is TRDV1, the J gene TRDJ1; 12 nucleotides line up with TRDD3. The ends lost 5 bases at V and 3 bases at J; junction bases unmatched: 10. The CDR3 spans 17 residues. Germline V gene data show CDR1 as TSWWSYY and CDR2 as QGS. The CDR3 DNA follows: TGTGCTCTTGGGCCCCTCTTACTGGGGGATACCCCCGATAAACTCATCTTT. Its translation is CALGPLLLGDTPDKLIF.

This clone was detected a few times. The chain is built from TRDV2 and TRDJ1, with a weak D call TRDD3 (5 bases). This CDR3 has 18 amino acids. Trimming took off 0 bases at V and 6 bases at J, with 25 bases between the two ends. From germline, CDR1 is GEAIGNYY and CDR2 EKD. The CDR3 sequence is CACDTVVGPRGVQYKLIF. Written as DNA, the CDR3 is TGTGCCTGTGACACCGTCGTAGGACCCCGGGGAGTTCAATATAAACTCATCTTT.

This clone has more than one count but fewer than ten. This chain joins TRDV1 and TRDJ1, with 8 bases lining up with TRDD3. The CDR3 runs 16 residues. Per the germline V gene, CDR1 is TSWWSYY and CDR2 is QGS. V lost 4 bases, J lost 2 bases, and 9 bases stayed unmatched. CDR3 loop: CALGATKLGETDKLIF. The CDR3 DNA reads TGTGCTCTTGGGGCTACTAAGCTGGGGGAGACCGATAAACTCATCTTT.

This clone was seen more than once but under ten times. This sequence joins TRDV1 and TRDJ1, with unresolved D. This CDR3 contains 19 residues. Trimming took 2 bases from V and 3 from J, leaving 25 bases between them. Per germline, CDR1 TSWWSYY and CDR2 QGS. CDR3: CALGENSTTDLVGADKLIF. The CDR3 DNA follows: TGTGCTCTTGGGGAAAACTCTACTACGGACCTAGTAGGGGCCGATAAACTCATCTTT.

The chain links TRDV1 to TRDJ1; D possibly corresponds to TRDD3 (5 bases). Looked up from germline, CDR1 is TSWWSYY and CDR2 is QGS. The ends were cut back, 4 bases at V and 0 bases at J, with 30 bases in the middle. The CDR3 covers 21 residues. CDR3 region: CALGALYGSGRYNWYTDKLIF. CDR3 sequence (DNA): TGTGCTCTTGGGGCCCTCTACGGGAGTGGGAGATACAACTGGTACACCGATAAACTCATCTTT.

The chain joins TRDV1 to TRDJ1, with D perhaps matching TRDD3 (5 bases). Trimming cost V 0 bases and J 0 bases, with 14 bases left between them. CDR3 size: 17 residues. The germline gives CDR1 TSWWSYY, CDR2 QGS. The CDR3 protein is CALGELPIRPYTDKLIF. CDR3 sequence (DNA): TGTGCTCTTGGGGAACTTCCCATACGGCCGTACACCGATAAACTCATCTTT.

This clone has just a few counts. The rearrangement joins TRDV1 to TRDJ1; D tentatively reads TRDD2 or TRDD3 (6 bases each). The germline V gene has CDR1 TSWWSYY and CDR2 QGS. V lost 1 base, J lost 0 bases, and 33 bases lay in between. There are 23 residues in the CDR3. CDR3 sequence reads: CALGEPPLLRSTWGNRYTDKLIF. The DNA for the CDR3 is TGTGCTCTTGGGGAACCCCCCCTCCTACGTTCAACCTGGGGAAACCGTTACACCGATAAACTCATCTTT.

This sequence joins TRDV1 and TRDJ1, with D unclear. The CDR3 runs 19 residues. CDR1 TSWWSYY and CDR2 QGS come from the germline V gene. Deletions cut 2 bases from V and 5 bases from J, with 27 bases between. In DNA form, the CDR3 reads TGTGCTCTTGGGGAAGACGCTCATTCCGCGAGACTCCCACCGGATAAACTCATCTTT. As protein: CALGEDAHSARLPPDKLIF.

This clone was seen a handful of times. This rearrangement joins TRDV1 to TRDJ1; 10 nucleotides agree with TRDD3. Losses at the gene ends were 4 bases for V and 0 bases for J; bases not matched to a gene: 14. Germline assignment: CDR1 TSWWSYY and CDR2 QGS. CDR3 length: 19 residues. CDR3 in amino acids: CALGALPLLGDPYTDKLIF. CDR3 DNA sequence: TGTGCTCTTGGGGCTCTTCCCCTACTGGGGGATCCGTACACCGATAAACTCATCTTT.

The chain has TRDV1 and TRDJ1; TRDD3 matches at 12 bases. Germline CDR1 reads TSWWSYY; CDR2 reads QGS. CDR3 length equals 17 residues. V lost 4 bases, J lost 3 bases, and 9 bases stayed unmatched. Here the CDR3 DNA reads TGTGCTCTTGGGGGACTCCTACTGGGGGATACCCCCGATAAACTCATCTTT. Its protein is CALGGLLLGDTPDKLIF.

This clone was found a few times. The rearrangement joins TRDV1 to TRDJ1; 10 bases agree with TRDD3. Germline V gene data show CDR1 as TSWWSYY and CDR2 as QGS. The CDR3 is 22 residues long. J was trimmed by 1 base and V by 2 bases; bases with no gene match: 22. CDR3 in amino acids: CALGESAFQHTCTGGCTDKLIF. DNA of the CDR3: TGTGCTCTTGGGGAATCGGCCTTCCAGCATACTTGTACTGGGGGATGCACCGATAAACTCATCTTT.

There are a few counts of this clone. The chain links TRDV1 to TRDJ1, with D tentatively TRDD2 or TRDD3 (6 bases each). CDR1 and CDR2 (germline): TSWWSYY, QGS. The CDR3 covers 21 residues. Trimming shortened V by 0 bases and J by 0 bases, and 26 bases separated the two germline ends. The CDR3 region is CALGELDFLQGGTAHTDKLIF. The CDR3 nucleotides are TGTGCTCTTGGGGAACTTGACTTCCTCCAAGGGGGGACCGCGCACACCGATAAACTCATCTTT.

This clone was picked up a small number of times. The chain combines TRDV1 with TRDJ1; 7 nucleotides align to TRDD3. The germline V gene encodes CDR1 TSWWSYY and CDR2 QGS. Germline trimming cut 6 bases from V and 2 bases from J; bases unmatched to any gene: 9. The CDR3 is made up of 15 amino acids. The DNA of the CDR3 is TGTGCTCTTGGTATGGTCGGGGGGGATACCGATAAACTCATCTTT. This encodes CALGMVGGDTDKLIF.

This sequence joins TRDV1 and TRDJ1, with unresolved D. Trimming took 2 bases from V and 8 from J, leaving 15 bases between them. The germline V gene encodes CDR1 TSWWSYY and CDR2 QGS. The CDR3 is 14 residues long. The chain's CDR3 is CALGETLGPSKLIF. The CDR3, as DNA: TGTGCTCTTGGGGAAACCCTAGGTCCCTCAAAACTCATCTTT.

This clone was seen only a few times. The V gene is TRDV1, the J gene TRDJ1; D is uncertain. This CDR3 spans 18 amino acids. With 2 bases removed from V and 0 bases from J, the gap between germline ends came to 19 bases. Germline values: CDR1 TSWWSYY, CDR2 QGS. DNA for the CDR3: TGTGCTCTTGGGGAAAGAACGAGGGTTCGTTACTACACCGATAAACTCATCTTT. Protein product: CALGERTRVRYYTDKLIF.

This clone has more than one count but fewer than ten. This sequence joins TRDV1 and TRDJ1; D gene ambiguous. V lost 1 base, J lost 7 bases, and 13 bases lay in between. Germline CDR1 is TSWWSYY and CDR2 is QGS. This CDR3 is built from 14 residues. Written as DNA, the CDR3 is TGTGCTCTTGGGGAACCAGATCGGATGTCTAAACTCATCTTT. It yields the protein CALGEPDRMSKLIF.

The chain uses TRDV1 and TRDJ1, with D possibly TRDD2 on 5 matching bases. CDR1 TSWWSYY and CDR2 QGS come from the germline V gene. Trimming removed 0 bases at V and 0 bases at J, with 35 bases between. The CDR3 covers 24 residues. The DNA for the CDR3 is TGTGCTCTTGGGGAACTAAAACCTACTTCCCGGGGTCTCGCTCCATTGGGTAACACCGATAAACTCATCTTT. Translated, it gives CALGELKPTSRGLAPLGNTDKLIF.

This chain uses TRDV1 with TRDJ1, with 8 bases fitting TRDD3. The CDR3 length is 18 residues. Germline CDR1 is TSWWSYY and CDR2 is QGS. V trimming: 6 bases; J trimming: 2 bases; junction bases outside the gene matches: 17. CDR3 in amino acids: CALGCVSWGRRGTDKLIF. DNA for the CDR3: TGTGCTCTTGGTTGCGTATCCTGGGGGAGACGGGGTACCGATAAACTCATCTTT.

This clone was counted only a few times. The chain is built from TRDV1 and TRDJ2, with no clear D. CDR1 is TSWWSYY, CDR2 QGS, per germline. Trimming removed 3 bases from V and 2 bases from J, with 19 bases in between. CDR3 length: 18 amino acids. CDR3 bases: TGTGCTCTTGGGGATCCTTACCTAGGGGCAACCTTGACAGCACAACTCTTCTTT. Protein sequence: CALGDPYLGATLTAQLFF.

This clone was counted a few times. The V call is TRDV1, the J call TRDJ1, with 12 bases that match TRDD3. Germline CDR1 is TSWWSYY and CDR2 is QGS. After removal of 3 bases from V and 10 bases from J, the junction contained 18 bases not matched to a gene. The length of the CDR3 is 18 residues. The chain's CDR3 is CALGEPFHTGGYSPGLIF. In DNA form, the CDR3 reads TGTGCTCTTGGGGAGCCTTTTCACACTGGGGGATACTCCCCGGGACTCATCTTT.

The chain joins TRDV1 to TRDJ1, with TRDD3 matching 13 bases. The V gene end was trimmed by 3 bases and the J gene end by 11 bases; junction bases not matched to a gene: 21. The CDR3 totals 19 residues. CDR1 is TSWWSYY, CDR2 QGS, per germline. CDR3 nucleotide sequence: TGTGCTCTTGGGGAGCCTCTGGGGGCACTGGGGGATACGCGACGGTGGCTCATCTTT. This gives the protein CALGEPLGALGDTRRWLIF.

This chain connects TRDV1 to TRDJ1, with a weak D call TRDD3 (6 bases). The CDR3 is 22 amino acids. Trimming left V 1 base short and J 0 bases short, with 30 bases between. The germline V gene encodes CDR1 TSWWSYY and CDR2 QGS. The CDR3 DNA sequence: TGTGCTCTTGGGGAACAAGGAAACTACGTTAGGCCGGGGGAGCCCTACACCGATAAACTCATCTTT. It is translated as CALGEQGNYVRPGEPYTDKLIF.

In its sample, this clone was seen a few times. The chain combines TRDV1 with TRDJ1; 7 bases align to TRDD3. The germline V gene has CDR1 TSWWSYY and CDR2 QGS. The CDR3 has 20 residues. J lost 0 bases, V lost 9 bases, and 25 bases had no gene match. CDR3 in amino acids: CALGQIRGPGDSYDTDKLIF. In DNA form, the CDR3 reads TGTGCTCTGGGACAGATCCGGGGTCCTGGGGATAGCTACGACACCGATAAACTCATCTTT.

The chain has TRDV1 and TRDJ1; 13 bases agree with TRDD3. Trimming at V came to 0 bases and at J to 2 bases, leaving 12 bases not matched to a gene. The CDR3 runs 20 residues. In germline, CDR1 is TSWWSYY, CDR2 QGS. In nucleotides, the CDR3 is TGTGCTCTTGGGGAACTAGGGCCATTACTGGGGGATACGAGGACCGATAAACTCATCTTT. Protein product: CALGELGPLLGDTRTDKLIF.

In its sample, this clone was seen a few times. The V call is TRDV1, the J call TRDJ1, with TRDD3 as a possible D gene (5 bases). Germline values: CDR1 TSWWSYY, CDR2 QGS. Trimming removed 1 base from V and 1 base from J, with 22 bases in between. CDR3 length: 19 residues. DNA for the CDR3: TGTGCTCTTGGGGAACGTTGGTTGAGGGGAAAAGCTGCCACCGATAAACTCATCTTT. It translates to CALGERWLRGKAATDKLIF.

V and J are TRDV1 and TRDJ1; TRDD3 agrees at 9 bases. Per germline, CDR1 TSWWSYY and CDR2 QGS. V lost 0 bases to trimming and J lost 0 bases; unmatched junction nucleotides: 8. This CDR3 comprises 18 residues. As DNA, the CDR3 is TGTGCTCTTGGGGAACTCACCCGTACTGGGGGAAACACCGATAAACTCATCTTT. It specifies CALGELTRTGGNTDKLIF.

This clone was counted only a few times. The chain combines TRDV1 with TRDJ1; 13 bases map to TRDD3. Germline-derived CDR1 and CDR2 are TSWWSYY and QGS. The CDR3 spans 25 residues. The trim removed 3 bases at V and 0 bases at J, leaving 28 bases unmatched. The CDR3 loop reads CALGDLRGRFPLGDTKYPDTDKLIF. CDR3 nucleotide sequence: TGTGCTCTTGGGGACCTACGTGGGCGCTTTCCACTGGGGGATACGAAGTACCCAGACACCGATAAACTCATCTTT.

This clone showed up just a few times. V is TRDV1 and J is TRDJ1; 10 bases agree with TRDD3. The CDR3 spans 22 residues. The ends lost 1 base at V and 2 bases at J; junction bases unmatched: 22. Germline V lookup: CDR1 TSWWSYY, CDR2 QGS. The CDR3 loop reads CALGEPRVLFPVLGDPTDKLIF. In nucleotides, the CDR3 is TGTGCTCTTGGGGAACCTAGAGTTCTTTTCCCTGTACTGGGGGATCCAACCGATAAACTCATCTTT.

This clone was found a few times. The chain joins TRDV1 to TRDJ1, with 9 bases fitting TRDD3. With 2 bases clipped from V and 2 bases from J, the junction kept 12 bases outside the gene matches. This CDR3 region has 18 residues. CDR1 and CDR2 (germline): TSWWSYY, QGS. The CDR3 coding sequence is TGTGCTCTTGGGGAAAGGAGTGCTGGGGGATGGATAACCGATAAACTCATCTTT. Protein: CALGERSAGGWITDKLIF.

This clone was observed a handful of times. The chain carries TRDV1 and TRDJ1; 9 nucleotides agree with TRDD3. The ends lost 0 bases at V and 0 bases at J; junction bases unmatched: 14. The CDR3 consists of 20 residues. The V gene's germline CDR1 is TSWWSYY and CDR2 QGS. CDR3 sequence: CALGELRSLGDPKYTDKLIF. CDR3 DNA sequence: TGTGCTCTTGGGGAACTCCGTTCCCTGGGGGATCCTAAGTACACCGATAAACTCATCTTT.

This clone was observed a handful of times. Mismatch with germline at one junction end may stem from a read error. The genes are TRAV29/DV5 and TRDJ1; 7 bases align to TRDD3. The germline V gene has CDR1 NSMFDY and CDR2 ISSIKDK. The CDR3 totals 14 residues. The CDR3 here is CSVLLIGGFDKLIF. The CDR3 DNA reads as TGCAGTGTACTTCTGATCGGGGGATTCGATAAACTCATCTTT.